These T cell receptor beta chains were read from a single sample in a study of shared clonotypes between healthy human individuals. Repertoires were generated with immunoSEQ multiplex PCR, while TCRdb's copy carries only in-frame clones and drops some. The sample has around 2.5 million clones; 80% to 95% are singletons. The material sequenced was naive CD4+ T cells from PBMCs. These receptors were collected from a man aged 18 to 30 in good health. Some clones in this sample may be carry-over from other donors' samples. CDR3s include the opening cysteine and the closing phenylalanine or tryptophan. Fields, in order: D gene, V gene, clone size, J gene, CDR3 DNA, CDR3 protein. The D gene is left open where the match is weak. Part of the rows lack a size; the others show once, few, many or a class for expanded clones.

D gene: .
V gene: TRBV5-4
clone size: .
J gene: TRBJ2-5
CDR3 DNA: TGTGCCAGCAGCAAGTTTGGCGGCCTACAAGAGACCCAGTACTTC
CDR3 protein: CASSKFGGLQETQYF

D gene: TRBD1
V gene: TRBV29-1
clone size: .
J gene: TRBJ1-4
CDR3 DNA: TGCAGCGCCGCGGGACAGATTAATGAAAAACTGTTTTTT
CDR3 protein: CSAAGQINEKLFF

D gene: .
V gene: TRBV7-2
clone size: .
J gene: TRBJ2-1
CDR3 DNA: TGTGCCAGCAGCTTAATGGGCAATGAGCAGTTCTTC
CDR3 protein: CASSLMGNEQFF

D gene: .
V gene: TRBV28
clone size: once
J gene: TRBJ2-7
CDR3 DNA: TGTGCCAGCCGGGATGCCTCCAGTACCTACGAGCAGTACTTC
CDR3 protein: CASRDASSTYEQYF

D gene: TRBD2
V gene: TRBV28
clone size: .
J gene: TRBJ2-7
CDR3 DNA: TGTGCCAGCAGTAAACCTAGCGGGAGGATTTGGGAGCAGTACTTC
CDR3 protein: CASSKPSGRIWEQYF

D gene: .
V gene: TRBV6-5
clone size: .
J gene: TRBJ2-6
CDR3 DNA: TGTGCCAGCCGATTGCCTGGGGCCAACGTCCTGACTTTC
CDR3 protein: CASRLPGANVLTF

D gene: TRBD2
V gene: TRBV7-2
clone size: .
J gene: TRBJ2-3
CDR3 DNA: TGTGCCAGCAGCCTAGCGGGAGTCGGCACAGATACGCAGTATTTT
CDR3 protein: CASSLAGVGTDTQYF

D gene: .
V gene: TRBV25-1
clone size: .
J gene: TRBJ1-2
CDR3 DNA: TGTGCCAGCAGTGAATATAGAGGAGGAGGAGGGAGGTACACCTTC
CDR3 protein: CASSEYRGGGGRYTF

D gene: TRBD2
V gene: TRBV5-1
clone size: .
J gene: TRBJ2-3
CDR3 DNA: TGCGCCAGCAGCTTGAGGACTAGCGTGACTAGGGCAGATACGCAGTATTTT
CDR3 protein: CASSLRTSVTRADTQYF

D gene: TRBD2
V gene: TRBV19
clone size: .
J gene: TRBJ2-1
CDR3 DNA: TGTGCCAGTAGTATAGGCGGTCTAGCGGGAGATTTTGTCGGTAATGAGCAGTTCTTC
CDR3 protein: CASSIGGLAGDFVGNEQFF

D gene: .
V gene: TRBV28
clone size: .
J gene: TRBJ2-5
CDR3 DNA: TGTGCCAGCAGTTTAAGACCCCTTAGCCTCCAAGAGACCCAGTACTTC
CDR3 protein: CASSLRPLSLQETQYF

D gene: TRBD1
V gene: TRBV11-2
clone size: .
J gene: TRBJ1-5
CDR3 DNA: TGTGCCAGCAGCTTAGGGGCAGTACAGGGGCGGGGAAGCAATCAGCCCCAGCATTTT
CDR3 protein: CASSLGAVQGRGSNQPQHF

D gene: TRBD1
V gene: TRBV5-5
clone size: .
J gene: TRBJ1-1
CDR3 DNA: TGTGCCAGCAGCCGTCAGGGGGTGAAAGCTTTCTTT
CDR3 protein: CASSRQGVKAFF

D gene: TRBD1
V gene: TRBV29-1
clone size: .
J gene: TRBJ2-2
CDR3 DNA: TGCAGCGTGGGGACAGGGGTCACCGGGGAGCTGTTTTTT
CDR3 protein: CSVGTGVTGELFF

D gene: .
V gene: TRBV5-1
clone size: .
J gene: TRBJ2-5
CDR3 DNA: TGCGCCAGCAGCTTGACGGCGGGTGGGGAGACCCAGTACTTC
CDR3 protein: CASSLTAGGETQYF

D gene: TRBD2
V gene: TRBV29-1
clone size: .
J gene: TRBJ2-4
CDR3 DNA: TGCAGCGTTGAATTTCCTAGCGGGAGGGCCCGATACTTC
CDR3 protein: CSVEFPSGRARYF

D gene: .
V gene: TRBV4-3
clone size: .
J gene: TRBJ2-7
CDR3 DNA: TGCGCCAGCAGCCAAGGGGGGGGCAGGTGGTCCTACGAGCAGTACTTC
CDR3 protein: CASSQGGGRWSYEQYF

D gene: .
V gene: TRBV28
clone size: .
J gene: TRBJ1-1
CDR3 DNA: TGTGCCAGCAGGCGGGACGGGTACACTGAAGCTTTCTTT
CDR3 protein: CASRRDGYTEAFF

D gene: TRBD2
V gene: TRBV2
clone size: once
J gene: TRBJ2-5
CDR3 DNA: TGTGCCAGCAGTTCCCTAGCGGGAGGAGGAGAGACCCAGTACTTC
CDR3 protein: CASSSLAGGGETQYF

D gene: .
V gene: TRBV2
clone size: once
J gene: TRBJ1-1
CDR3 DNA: TGTGCCAGCAGTGAATCTGGGGTCGCGGGGGTGAACACTGAAGCTTTCTTT
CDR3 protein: CASSESGVAGVNTEAFF

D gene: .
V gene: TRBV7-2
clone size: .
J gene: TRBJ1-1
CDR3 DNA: TGTGCCAGCAGCTTAAAATGGTTGGTGAACACTGAAGCTTTCTTT
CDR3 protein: CASSLKWLVNTEAFF

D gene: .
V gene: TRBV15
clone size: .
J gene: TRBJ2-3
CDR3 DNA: TGTGCCACCAGCAGCGACACAGATACGCAGTATTTT
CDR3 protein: CATSSDTDTQYF

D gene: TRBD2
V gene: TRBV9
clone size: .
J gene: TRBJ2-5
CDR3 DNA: TGTGCCAGCAGCCCAAACGGACTAGTCCAAGAGACCCAGTACTTC
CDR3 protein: CASSPNGLVQETQYF

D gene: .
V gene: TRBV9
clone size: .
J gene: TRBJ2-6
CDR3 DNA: TGTGCCAGCAGCGCCGAATTTGCTGGGGCCAACGTCCTGACTTTC
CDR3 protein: CASSAEFAGANVLTF

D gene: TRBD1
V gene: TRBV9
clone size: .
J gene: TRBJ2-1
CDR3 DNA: TGTGCCGGGACGGTGGGGGACAGGGATTACAATGAGCAGTTCTTC
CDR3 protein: CAGTVGDRDYNEQFF

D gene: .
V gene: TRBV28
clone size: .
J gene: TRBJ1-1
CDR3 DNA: TGTGCCAGCAGTTCCCCTTGGACGGGTAACACTGAAGCTTTCTTT
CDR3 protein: CASSSPWTGNTEAFF

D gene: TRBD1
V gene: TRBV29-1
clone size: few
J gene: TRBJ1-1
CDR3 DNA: TGCAGCGTACGCCGACAGGGTGACAGAACTGAAGCTTTCTTT
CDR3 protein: CSVRRQGDRTEAFF

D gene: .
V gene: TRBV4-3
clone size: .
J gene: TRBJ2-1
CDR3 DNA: TGCGCCAGCAGCGTTGTCCAGCTTAACAATGAGCAGTTCTTC
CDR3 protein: CASSVVQLNNEQFF

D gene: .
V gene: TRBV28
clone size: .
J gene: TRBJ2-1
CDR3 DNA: TGTGCCGCCCGGACCCCCCTGTACAATGAGCAGTTCTTC
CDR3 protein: CAARTPLYNEQFF